These T cell receptor beta chains were read from a single sample in a study of blood T cells in healthy people across ages. MiXCR was run by TCRdb on the 5' RACE reads, yielding one entry per CDR3 protein. The sample lists some 920,000 distinct CDR3 sequences, 51% occurring once. The sequenced sample was blood. The source is a woman aged 60-75 years in good health. Each CDR3 is given with its conserved first and last residue.

TRBV28,CASSSRRGQGRETQYF
TRBV6-2/TRBV6-3,CASRSRDLAKNIQYF
TRBV5-5,CASSPSRPVYEQYF
TRBV20-1,CSARLIGAGGHTQYF
TRBV9,CASSTRLATSTDTQYF
TRBV3-1,CASSRQSSYEQYF
TRBV10-3,CAISESLLAGAAPQETQYF
TRBV28,CASSFRITSTDAQYF
TRBV11-2,CASSFSQMNTEAFF
TRBV12-3/TRBV12-4,CASSLYGELFF
TRBV4-1,CASSGRFPYDEQYF
TRBV20-1,CSAIRAGVSTDTQYF
TRBV12-3/TRBV12-4,CASSSLSHTQYF
TRBV3-1,CASRGRGQGNIRYF
TRBV12-3/TRBV12-4,CASSRAGTHSYEQYF
TRBV28,CASSLFSAGLPYEQYF
TRBV28,CASRYTQGIEKLFF
TRBV7-2,CASSRYRAYEQYF
TRBV15,CATSRVGGRKDWEQYF
TRBV28,CASTLDGRRGKQYF
TRBV29-1,CRADTYNYGYTF
TRBV9,CASGGAGGTYEQYF
TRBV27,CASSFGTALGNEQFF
TRBV28,CASSLEVAGGPYEQYF
TRBV2,CASSPLGQRNYGYTF
TRBV7-9,CASTPRDGLQETQYF
TRBV4-2,CASSQDRRLYEQYF
TRBV5-1,CASSLAGGETDTQYF
TRBV7-9,CASSLMGPQGEQYF
TRBV29-1,CSVHTGPLNTEAFF
TRBV6-5,CASGPQINYGYTF
TRBV3-1,CASSQAAVSYEQYF
TRBV29-1,CSVEGGDYDEQYF
TRBV12-3/TRBV12-4,CASRSQNSVYGYTF
TRBV3-1,CASSQAGLEQFF
TRBV7-9,CASSLAYGTHNEQFF
TRBV15,CATSRDEGVETQYF
TRBV6-6,CASSYSDGRGSYEQYF
TRBV4-1,CASSQRQDTRNEQFF
TRBV29-1,CSAARDREDWGYTF
TRBV3-1,CASSQATSGTTDTQYF
TRBV28,CASSLWMLPRGGADGYTF
TRBV7-2,CASSLGGAAQETQYF
TRBV28,CASSDRGQSYEQYF
TRBV12-3/TRBV12-4,CASRTPYTEAFF
TRBV3-1,CASSQGQRTIQETQYF
TRBV15,CATSSLSTDTQYF
TRBV7-2,CASGGLAGADTQYF
TRBV3-1,CASSQGPHTGDTQYF
TRBV6-2/TRBV6-3,CASSYNYGYTF
TRBV6-5,CASSYVSTSGTYNEQYF
TRBV20-1,CSARGGHTETQYF